The rows below give T cell receptor beta chains drawn from one sample of a study of OX40 agonist ivuxolimab in advanced cancers. TCRdb's copy holds only in-frame clones and misses some; the assay was immunoSEQ multiplex PCR. The sample includes 15,000 to 25,000 clones, 60% to 85% of them seen just once. Sequenced material: CD4+ or CD8+ T cells sorted from blood, taken in a trial of the OX40 agonist ivuxolimab. These TCRs come from an adult with an advanced solid tumor such as melanoma, head and neck, liver or kidney cancer. Both conserved end residues are part of each CDR3. The order of the fields is clone size, V gene, CDR3 protein. Only part of the rows carry a size: once, few, many, or a class if the clone is expanded.

clone_size: -; v_call: TRBV6-1; cdr3_aa: CASRRTAANTEAFF
clone_size: -; v_call: TRBV7-2; cdr3_aa: CASSSPTSGPGWEQYF
clone_size: once; v_call: TRBV11-2; cdr3_aa: CASSLDQRPNGAKNIQYF
clone_size: few; v_call: TRBV4-3; cdr3_aa: CASSPTGGNQPQHF
clone_size: -; v_call: TRBV7-2; cdr3_aa: CASSLVAGGFTDTQYF
clone_size: -; v_call: TRBV28; cdr3_aa: CASSSKPGQTNEKLFF
clone_size: medium-sized; v_call: TRBV7-2; cdr3_aa: CASSLMETDTQYF
clone_size: -; v_call: TRBV6-1; cdr3_aa: CASSELSPPVVTWHGYTF
clone_size: -; v_call: TRBV6-1; cdr3_aa: CASSELEGPPIYEQYF
clone_size: -; v_call: TRBV4-2; cdr3_aa: CASSHETGRTDTQYF
clone_size: -; v_call: TRBV5-1; cdr3_aa: CASSFETGVNTEAFF
clone_size: -; v_call: TRBV10-3; cdr3_aa: CASSVGETEAFF
clone_size: -; v_call: TRBV28; cdr3_aa: CASSSRGLGYTF
clone_size: -; v_call: TRBV6-6; cdr3_aa: CASSYSAGTEAFF
clone_size: once; v_call: TRBV10-3; cdr3_aa: CAVNSPGNTIYF
clone_size: -; v_call: TRBV9; cdr3_aa: CASSIEAGQSTYEQYF
clone_size: -; v_call: TRBV6-6; cdr3_aa: CASSYPGTGNYGYTF
clone_size: -; v_call: TRBV7-8; cdr3_aa: CASSFARRPNEQFF
clone_size: -; v_call: TRBV28; cdr3_aa: CASSLSSSALDGYTF
clone_size: -; v_call: TRBV5-1; cdr3_aa: CASSSQSLYSSYNEQFF
clone_size: -; v_call: TRBV28; cdr3_aa: CASSSYRGRGTFYEQYF
clone_size: medium-sized; v_call: TRBV6-7; cdr3_aa: CASSPRFRRQNQPQHF
clone_size: -; v_call: TRBV19; cdr3_aa: CASSMETSAPYNEQFF
clone_size: -; v_call: TRBV6-1; cdr3_aa: CASHDPWVLDNEQFF
clone_size: -; v_call: TRBV5-1; cdr3_aa: CASSLLDSMNTGELFF
clone_size: hyperexpanded; v_call: TRBV27; cdr3_aa: CASSLARGKGTDTQYF
clone_size: -; v_call: TRBV4-1; cdr3_aa: CASSLPPGQASSYNSPLHF
clone_size: -; v_call: TRBV11-2; cdr3_aa: CASSPGLANEQYF
clone_size: -; v_call: TRBV15; cdr3_aa: CATSRGGRAVDEQYF
clone_size: -; v_call: TRBV6-1; cdr3_aa: CASSDPGTTTDYYYYNEQFF
clone_size: few; v_call: TRBV11-2; cdr3_aa: CASSSLGQGGTEAFF
clone_size: -; v_call: TRBV7-8; cdr3_aa: CASSPSPRTSSNQPQHF
clone_size: -; v_call: TRBV4-1; cdr3_aa: CASSLITGELFF
clone_size: few; v_call: TRBV9; cdr3_aa: CASSVSGSYTGELFF
clone_size: -; v_call: TRBV5-4; cdr3_aa: CASSPGTSYGDTQYF
clone_size: -; v_call: TRBV11-2; cdr3_aa: CASSSTGNTGELFF
clone_size: -; v_call: TRBV6-5; cdr3_aa: CASSRLTSGTDTQYF
clone_size: -; v_call: TRBV5-8; cdr3_aa: CASSLTGSTEAFF
clone_size: -; v_call: TRBV19; cdr3_aa: CASSIDPGSYEQYF
clone_size: few; v_call: TRBV7-8; cdr3_aa: CASSRDFGMYQETQYF